Below, 26 T cell receptor beta chains from the same sample are listed, as sequenced in a study of T cells after yellow fever vaccination. In TCRdb, the 5' RACE reads were re-called with MiXCR into one record per CDR3 protein. The table shows about 360,000 distinct CDR3 sequences, with 6.2% occurring only once. The sequences come from PBMCs, collected 5 days after the yellow fever booster vaccination. The origin of the receptors is a man aged 25 to 40 who received the YFV17D yellow fever vaccine.

This clonotype was recorded at least ten times. The V gene is TRBV6-1, the J gene TRBJ2-1; tentative D call: TRBD2 (6 bases). Germline V CDR1 and CDR2: MNHNS, SASEGT. The CDR3 runs to 15 residues. Trimming took off 7 bases at V and 6 bases at J, with 19 bases between the two ends. The CDR3 reads CASTQLRGTSNEQFF. The CDR3 bases are TGTGCCAGCACTCAGCTAAGAGGGACTTCCAATGAGCAGTTCTTC.

This clonotype came up many times. The chain employs TRBV5-1 and TRBJ2-5, with D unresolved. Germline V CDR1 and CDR2: SGHRS, YFSETQ. The CDR3 extends over 15 amino acids. Trimming took off 0 bases at V and 1 base at J, with 10 bases between the two ends. The CDR3 sequence: CASSLAADTQETQYF. The CDR3 region has the DNA TGCGCCAGCAGCTTGGCAGCAGATACCCAAGAGACCCAGTACTTC.

This clonotype was observed a handful of times. The chain links TRBV10-3 to TRBJ2-7; D unclear. Germline CDR1 is ENHRY and CDR2 is SYGVKD. Trimming pared 4 bases from V and 4 bases from J, leaving 8 bases between. This CDR3 comprises 12 residues. Here the CDR3 DNA reads TGTGCCATCAGTGGGGTAGGGTACGAGCAGTACTTC. This sequence encodes CAISGVGYEQYF.

The chain joins TRBV5-8 to TRBJ1-1; unclear D gene. The V gene lost 2 bases and the J gene lost 0 bases, with 8 bases spanning the gap. Germline CDR1 SGHTS, CDR2 YDEGEE. The CDR3 consists of 14 residues. The chain's CDR3 is CASSFRHLNTEAFF. The CDR3 coding sequence is TGTGCCAGCAGCTTTCGACACCTGAACACTGAAGCTTTCTTT.

This clonotype was counted many times. The chain has TRBV20-1 and TRBJ2-7, with D perhaps TRBD1 (6 bases). The ends were cut back, 1 base at V and 0 bases at J, with 10 bases in the middle. CDR1 and CDR2 (germline): DFQATT, SNEGSKA (reference sequence). This CDR3 region has 14 residues. The DNA of the CDR3 is TGCAGTGCTAGAGGGACAGTAAGCTCCTACGAGCAGTACTTC. Translating gives CSARGTVSSYEQYF.

Concerning this clonotype: The junction shows a germline mismatch at one end, possibly a read error. J is TRBJ2-3 and V is TRBV20-1, with a tentative D call TRBD2 (5 bases). The CDR3 is 12 residues long. Germline V gene lookup returns CDR1 DFQATT and CDR2 SNEGSKA (reference sequence). The CDR3 sequence: CSVMEEPPTPYF. In DNA, the CDR3 is TGCAGTGTTATGGAGGAGCCTCCTACGCCGTATTTT.

There are a few counts of this clonotype. V is TRBV6-5 and J is TRBJ1-5; D not certain. CDR3 length: 17 residues. The V end was cut by 0 bases, the J end by 3 bases, with 15 bases between. Germline V gene lookup returns CDR1 MNHEY and CDR2 SVGAGI. CDR3 sequence (DNA): TGTGCCAGCAGTTACTCGATAGGGCTCAGCCCCAATCAGCCCCAGCATTTT. This encodes CASSYSIGLSPNQPQHF.

A few counts support this clonotype. The chain couples TRBV5-4 to TRBJ2-1; D is ambiguous. The germline V and J ends were trimmed by 3 bases and 8 bases, with 12 bases remaining between them. Germline V gene sequence: CDR1 SGHNT, CDR2 YYREEE (reference sequence). The CDR3 runs to 13 residues. The CDR3 sequence: CASSSPTKHEQFF. The DNA for the CDR3 is TGTGCCAGCAGCTCCCCTACGAAACATGAGCAGTTCTTC.

This clonotype was found many times. The rearrangement joins TRBV10-3 to TRBJ2-7, with TRBD1 identical over 10 bases. This CDR3 has 17 amino acids. CDR1 and CDR2 (germline): ENHRY, SYGVKD. J was trimmed by 7 bases and V by 0 bases; bases with no gene match: 12. CDR3 nucleotides: TGTGCCATCAGTGAGTCGGGAGGGACAGGGGCGGTGTGGGAGCAGTACTTC. This codes for CAISESGGTGAVWEQYF.

Only a few counts were recorded for this clonotype. The chain joins TRBV28 to TRBJ2-7, with TRBD1 matching 7 bases. This CDR3 comprises 15 residues. V shed 6 bases, J shed 6 bases, and the junction held 14 bases outside the gene matches. Germline V CDR1 and CDR2: MDHEN, SYDVKM. The DNA of the CDR3 is TGTGCCAGCAGCAGTAACCGGGACAGCTCGCGCGAGCAGTACTTC. Protein product: CASSSNRDSSREQYF.

A word on this clonotype: This may arise from a read error, as a much more abundant clone is one base away. This sequence joins TRBV29-1 and TRBJ2-2; possibly TRBD2 for D (6 bases). CDR1 and CDR2 from the germline V gene are SQVTM and ANQGSEA. The V end lost 4 bases, the J end lost 3 bases, and 6 bases lay between the germline ends. The CDR3 has 12 amino acids. In nucleotides, the CDR3 is TGCAGCGTTGGGGGGGACACCGGGGAGCTGTTTTTT. It encodes CSVGGDTGELFF.

This clonotype showed up just a few times. V is TRBV20-1 and J is TRBJ2-3; tentative D call: TRBD2 (6 bases). The CDR3 length is 14 residues. The germline V gene has CDR1 DFQATT and CDR2 SNEGSKA (reference sequence). Trimming cost V 0 bases and J 7 bases, with 14 bases left between them. The CDR3 DNA reads as TGCAGTGCTAGAGATAAAGCTAGCGCTAATACGCAGTATTTT. Protein sequence: CSARDKASANTQYF.

In its sample, this clonotype was seen a few times. This chain links TRBV20-1 with TRBJ1-1, with unresolved D. This CDR3 region has 13 residues. V shed 0 bases and J shed 0 bases, with 5 bases lying between them. Germline lookup yields CDR1 DFQATT and CDR2 SNEGSKA (reference sequence). CDR3 in amino acids: CSARDLMNTEAFF. The CDR3 DNA reads as TGCAGTGCTAGAGATTTGATGAACACTGAAGCTTTCTTT.

There are a few counts of this clonotype. The rearrangement links TRBV5-4 to TRBJ2-3; 7 bases map to TRBD2. The CDR3 runs 16 residues. Germline V gene data show CDR1 as SGHNT and CDR2 as YYREEE (reference sequence). J was trimmed by 4 bases and V by 1 base; bases with no gene match: 9. CDR3 in amino acids: CASSLRAGAGADTQYF. CDR3 coding DNA: TGTGCCAGCAGCTTGAGGGCAGGCGCGGGAGCAGATACGCAGTATTTT.

This clonotype was picked up a small number of times. The chain uses TRBV12-3 or TRBV12-4 and TRBJ2-7; possible D gene TRBD1, 5 bases. This CDR3 contains 15 residues. Deletions cut 4 bases from V and 4 bases from J, with 17 bases between. CDR3: CASSSIGHLKYEQYF. The CDR3 coding sequence is TGTGCCAGCAGTTCCATAGGACACCTGAAGTACGAGCAGTACTTC.

V gene TRBV20-1 combines with J gene TRBJ2-5, with TRBD2 identical over 7 bases. V lost 2 bases, J lost 7 bases, and 7 bases stayed unmatched. Per germline, CDR1 DFQATT and CDR2 SNEGSKA (reference sequence). CDR3 length: 13 residues. DNA of the CDR3: TGCAGTGCTAGACCTGGGACGGGGGGGACCCAGTACTTC. This translates into CSARPGTGGTQYF.

There are a few counts of this clonotype. The chain carries TRBV12-3 or TRBV12-4 and TRBJ2-2; 11 positions agree with TRBD2. V lost 3 bases, J lost 6 bases, and 12 bases stayed unmatched. This CDR3 has 18 residues. The CDR3 protein is CASSLFGVPSGRSGELFF. CDR3 sequence (DNA): TGTGCCAGCAGTTTGTTCGGAGTGCCTAGCGGGAGGTCCGGGGAGCTGTTTTTT.

This clonotype has only a few counts. The V gene is TRBV20-1, the J gene TRBJ2-3, with 11 positions matching TRBD2. CDR1 DFQATT and CDR2 SNEGSKA come from the germline V gene (reference sequence). Germline trimming cut 4 bases from V and 5 bases from J; bases unmatched to any gene: 8. The CDR3 has 15 residues. The CDR3 bases are TGCAGTGCTACATTAGCGGGAGGGAGGAAAGATACGCAGTATTTT. Translated: CSATLAGGRKDTQYF.

The CDR3 reads CASSPTGGGAYNEQFF. CDR3 DNA sequence: TGTGCCAGCAGCCCCACTGGCGGCGGAGCCTACAATGAGCAGTTCTTC. This rearrangement joins TRBV7-6 to TRBJ2-1, with D uncertain. The V gene lost 5 bases and the J gene lost 2 bases, with 16 bases spanning the gap. Germline V CDR1 and CDR2: SGHVS, FNYEAQ. The CDR3 is made up of 16 amino acids.

This clonotype has ten or more counts. In DNA form, the CDR3 reads TGTGCCAGCAGCTTGGCACTAGCGGGAGACTCCGAGCAGTACTTC. It specifies CASSLALAGDSEQYF. The chain has TRBV5-5 and TRBJ2-7, with 11 bases identical to TRBD2. Trimming at V came to 0 bases and at J to 6 bases, leaving 5 bases not matched to a gene. The germline CDR1 and CDR2 sequences are SGHKS and YYEKEE (reference sequence). The CDR3 has 15 residues. Based on the CDR3 plus reference TRBV5-5 and TRBJ2-7, the full variable domain is DAGVTQSPTHLIKTRGQQVTLRCSPISGHKSVSWYQQVLGQGPQFIFQYYEKEERGRGNFPDRFSARQFPNYSSELNVNALLLGDSALYLCASSLALAGDSEQYFGPGTRLTVT.

This chain links TRBV25-1 with TRBJ2-3; D unclear. The V end lost 4 bases, the J end lost 8 bases, and 10 bases lay between the germline ends. The CDR3 loop spans 12 amino acids. CDR1 is MGHDK, CDR2 SYGVNS, per germline. CDR3 DNA sequence: TGTGCCAGCAGTGGGGTCCAAGGTACGCAGTATTTT. Residues: CASSGVQGTQYF. The whole variable domain, remainder taken from reference TRBV25-1 and TRBJ2-3, is EADIYQTPRYLVIGTGKKITLECSQTMGHDKMYWYQQDPGMELHLIHYSYGVNSTEKGDLSSESTVSRIRTEHFPLTLESARPSHTSQYLCASSGVQGTQYFGPGTRLTVL.

This clonotype was counted ten times or more. The CDR3 DNA is TGTGCCAACCGCTCCGTTTGCAGTAACGAGCAGTACTTC. Its translation: CANRSVCSNEQYF. The V gene is TRBV7-6, the J gene TRBJ2-7; D uncertain. CDR3 length equals 13 residues. Germline CDR1 SGHVS, CDR2 FNYEAQ. V dropped 10 bases and J dropped 5 bases, with 18 bases sitting between them. The variable domain in full, completed from reference TRBV7-6 and TRBJ2-7, reads GAGVSQSPRYKVTKRGQDVALRCDPISGHVSLYWYRQALGQGPEFLTYFNYEAQQDKSGLPNDRFSAERPEGSISTLTIQRTEQRDSAMYRCANRSVCSNEQYFGPGTRLTVT.

The genes are TRBV10-3 and TRBJ2-5; no definite D call. Germline V gene lookup returns CDR1 ENHRY and CDR2 SYGVKD. Trimming pared 0 bases from V and 2 bases from J, leaving 7 bases between. The length of the CDR3 is 14 residues. The DNA for the CDR3 is TGTGCCATCAGTGAGTCGGTGGGGCAAGAGACCCAGTACTTC. Protein sequence: CAISESVGQETQYF.

The rearrangement joins TRBV7-9 to TRBJ1-4; no firm D call. V dropped 0 bases and J dropped 8 bases, with 10 bases sitting between them. Germline V gives CDR1 SEHNR, CDR2 FQNEAQ (reference sequence). CDR3 length: 14 residues. The CDR3 loop is CASSLAAAGEKLFF. The CDR3 nucleotides read TGTGCCAGCAGCTTAGCGGCAGCGGGCGAAAAACTGTTTTTT.

The chain recombines TRBV27 with TRBJ2-7; D possibly corresponds to TRBD2 (5 bases). V gave up 5 bases and J gave up 5 bases, with 13 bases separating them. Germline values: CDR1 MNHEY, CDR2 SMNVEV (reference sequence). This CDR3 comprises 13 residues. The CDR3 region is CASSPHEGNEQYF. The CDR3 nucleotides are TGTGCCAGCAGTCCCCATGAGGGCAACGAGCAGTACTTC.

This clonotype occurred a few times. The genes are TRBV27 and TRBJ2-7, with D possibly being TRBD2 (5 bases). The CDR3 is made up of 12 amino acids. The germline gives CDR1 MNHEY, CDR2 SMNVEV (reference sequence). V lost 7 bases, J lost 6 bases, and 13 bases lay in between. CDR3 amino acids: CASKTGRGEQYF. CDR3 nucleotides: TGTGCCAGCAAAACGGGAAGAGGCGAGCAGTACTTC.